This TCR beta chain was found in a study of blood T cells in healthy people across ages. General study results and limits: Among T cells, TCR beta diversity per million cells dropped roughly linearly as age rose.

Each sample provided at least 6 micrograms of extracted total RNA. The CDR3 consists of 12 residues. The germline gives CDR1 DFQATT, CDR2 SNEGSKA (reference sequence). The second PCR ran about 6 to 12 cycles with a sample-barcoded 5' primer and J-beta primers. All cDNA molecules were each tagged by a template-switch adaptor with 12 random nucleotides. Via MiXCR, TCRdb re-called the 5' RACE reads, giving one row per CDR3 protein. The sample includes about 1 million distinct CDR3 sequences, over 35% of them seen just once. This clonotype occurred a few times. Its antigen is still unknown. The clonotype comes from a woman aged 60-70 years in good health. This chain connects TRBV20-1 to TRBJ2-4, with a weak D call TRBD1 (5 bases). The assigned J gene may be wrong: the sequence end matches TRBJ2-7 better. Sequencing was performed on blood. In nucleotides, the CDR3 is TGCAGTGCTAGTCCGCAGGGTTACGAGCAGTACTTC. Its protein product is CSASPQGYEQYF.